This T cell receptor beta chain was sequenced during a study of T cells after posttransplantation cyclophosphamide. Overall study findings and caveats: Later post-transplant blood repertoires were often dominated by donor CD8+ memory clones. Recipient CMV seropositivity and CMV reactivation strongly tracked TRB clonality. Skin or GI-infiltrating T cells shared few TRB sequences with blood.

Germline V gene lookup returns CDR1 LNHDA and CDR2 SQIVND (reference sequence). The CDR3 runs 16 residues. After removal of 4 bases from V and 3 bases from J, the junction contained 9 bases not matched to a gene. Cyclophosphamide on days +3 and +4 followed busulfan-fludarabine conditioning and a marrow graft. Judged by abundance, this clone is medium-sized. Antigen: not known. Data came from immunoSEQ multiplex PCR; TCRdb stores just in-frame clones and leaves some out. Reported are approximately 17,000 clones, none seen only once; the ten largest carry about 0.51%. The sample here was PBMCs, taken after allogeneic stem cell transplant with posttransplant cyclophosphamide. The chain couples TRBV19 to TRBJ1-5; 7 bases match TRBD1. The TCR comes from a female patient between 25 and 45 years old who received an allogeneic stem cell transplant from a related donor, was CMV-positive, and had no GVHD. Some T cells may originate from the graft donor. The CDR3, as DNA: TGTGCCAGTAGTACCCGATCGACAGGGCCCAATCAGCCCCAGCATTTT. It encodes CASSTRSTGPNQPQHF. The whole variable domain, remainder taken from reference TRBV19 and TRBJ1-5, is DGGITQSPKYLFRKEGQNVTLSCEQNLNHDAMYWYRQDPGQGLRLIYYSQIVNDFQKGDIAEGYSVSREKKESFPLTVTSAQKNPTAFYLCASSTRSTGPNQPQHFGDGTRLSIL.